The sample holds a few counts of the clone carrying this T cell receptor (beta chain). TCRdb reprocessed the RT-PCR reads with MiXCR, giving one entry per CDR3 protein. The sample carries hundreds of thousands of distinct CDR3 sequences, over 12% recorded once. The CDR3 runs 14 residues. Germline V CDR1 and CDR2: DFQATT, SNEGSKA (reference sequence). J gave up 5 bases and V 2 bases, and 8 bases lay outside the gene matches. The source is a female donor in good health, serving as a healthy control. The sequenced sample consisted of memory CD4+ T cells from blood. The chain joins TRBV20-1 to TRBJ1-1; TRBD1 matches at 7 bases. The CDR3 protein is CSARNAQGGTEAFF. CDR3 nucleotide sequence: TGCAGTGCTAGAAATGCCCAGGGGGGGACTGAAGCTTTCTTT.